The 26 T cell receptor beta chains in this list originate from one sample, sequenced in a study of cytomegalovirus exposure and HLA in healthy donors. 13 Jbeta primers and 60 Vbeta primers were used for the PCR. Sequencing used immunoSEQ multiplex PCR; TCRdb keeps in-frame clones, though not all of them. The data contain 120,000 or so clones, roughly 80% of them singletons. Input material: PBMCs. The receptors derive from a man aged 18 to 29 in good health and CMV-seropositive.

This clone appeared a few times. The chain joins TRBV19 to TRBJ2-2; 7 bases are a match to TRBD2. The CDR3 has 15 residues. CDR1 is LNHDA and CDR2 is SQIVND in the germline V gene (reference sequence). Losses at the gene ends were 4 bases for V and 4 bases for J; bases not matched to a gene: 6. In DNA, the CDR3 is TGTGCCAGTAGTAGGGGAGGGTTAGGCACCGGGGAGCTGTTTTTT. Protein: CASSRGGLGTGELFF.

V usage is TRBV6-6 and J usage is TRBJ2-6; D gene uncertain. This CDR3 is built from 15 residues. V was cut by 7 bases and J by 0 bases, with 10 bases left in between. Germline CDR1 is MNHNY and CDR2 is SVGAGI (reference sequence). The chain's CDR3 is CASTPRSSGANVLTF. CDR3 sequence (DNA): TGTGCCAGCACGCCAAGGAGCTCTGGGGCCAACGTCCTGACTTTC.

J is TRBJ2-7 and V is TRBV5-4; 11 positions agree with TRBD1. V lost 4 bases to trimming and J lost 4 bases; unmatched junction nucleotides: 7. Germline V gene data show CDR1 as SGHNT and CDR2 as YYREEE (reference sequence). CDR3 length equals 15 residues. CDR3 residues: CASSLDRGRSYEQYF. CDR3 bases: TGTGCCAGCAGCCTGGACAGGGGGCGATCATACGAGCAGTACTTC.

This clone came up once. CDR3 amino acids: CASTERREAPLFQSSYEQYF. CDR3 DNA sequence: TGCGCCAGCACCGAGAGGCGGGAGGCCCCACTTTTCCAGAGCTCCTACGAGCAGTACTTC. The chain couples TRBV10-1 to TRBJ2-7; TRBD2 matches 8 bases. V was pared by 7 bases and J by 0 bases, with 23 bases of the junction left unmatched. This CDR3 spans 20 amino acids. Looked up from germline, CDR1 is WNHNN and CDR2 is SYGVQD (reference sequence).

The chain is built from TRBV7-9 and TRBJ1-1; 9 bases match TRBD1. Germline trimming cut 5 bases from V and 7 bases from J; bases unmatched to any gene: 5. This CDR3 has 13 amino acids. Germline V CDR1 and CDR2: SEHNR, FQNEAQ (reference sequence). The CDR3 here is CASSPGQGVEAFF. Here the CDR3 DNA reads TGTGCCAGCAGCCCGGGACAGGGCGTTGAAGCTTTCTTT.

The rearrangement joins TRBV10-3 to TRBJ2-5, with 8 positions matching TRBD2. The end of the DNA is better explained by TRBJ2-7, so the J call may be wrong. There are 15 residues in the CDR3. Germline loops: CDR1 ENHRY, CDR2 SYGVKD. CDR3 amino acids: CAISESTSAGYEQYF. In DNA form, the CDR3 reads TGTGCCATCAGTGAGTCGACTAGCGCGGGATACGAGCAGTACTTC.

This clone has a handful of counts. The chain is built from TRBV6-1 and TRBJ1-6; 10 nucleotides line up with TRBD1. The CDR3 totals 15 residues. J gave up 9 bases and V 1 base, and 3 bases lay outside the gene matches. Germline CDR1 is MNHNS and CDR2 is SASEGT. The CDR3 reads CASSEGGQGSSPLHF. For the CDR3, the DNA is TGTGCCAGCAGTGAAGGGGGACAGGGGAGTTCACCCCTCCACTTT.

This chain connects TRBV11-1 to TRBJ2-3, with D possibly being TRBD2 (5 bases). Germline CDR1 is SGHAT and CDR2 is FQDESV (reference sequence). The length of the CDR3 is 16 residues. Trimming took off 1 base at V and 0 bases at J, with 11 bases between the two ends. The CDR3 DNA follows: TGTGCCAGCAGCTTAGACTTGAGGGAAAGCACAGATACGCAGTATTTT. Translating gives CASSLDLRESTDTQYF.

V is TRBV7-2 and J is TRBJ1-1; D gene ambiguous. The ends were cut back, 2 bases at V and 0 bases at J, with 13 bases in the middle. Germline loops: CDR1 SGHTA, CDR2 FQGNSA. CDR3 length: 16 amino acids. This CDR3 reads CASSLRGSLVNTEAFF. The CDR3 region has the DNA TGTGCCAGCAGCTTACGGGGATCATTGGTGAACACTGAAGCTTTCTTT.

This chain joins TRBV7-9 and TRBJ2-5, with a weak D call TRBD1 (5 bases). V lost 5 bases and J 0 bases, leaving 7 bases between the germline ends. Germline loops: CDR1 SEHNR, CDR2 FQNEAQ (reference sequence). The CDR3 is made up of 13 amino acids. The CDR3 region is CASSDSNQETQYF. CDR3 sequence (DNA): TGTGCCAGCAGCGACAGTAACCAAGAGACCCAGTACTTC.

The chain has TRBV4-3 and TRBJ2-1, with 9 bases matching TRBD1. The V and J ends lost 1 base and 6 bases, in that order; junction bases with no gene match: 10. Looked up from germline, CDR1 is LGHNA and CDR2 is YSLEER. This CDR3 is 17 amino acids long. The CDR3: CASSQGTGQGISNEQFF. CDR3 nucleotide sequence: TGCGCCAGCAGCCAAGGGACCGGACAGGGGATAAGCAATGAGCAGTTCTTC.

The chain links TRBV30 to TRBJ1-2; TRBD1 is a possible D gene (5 bases). V was pared by 5 bases and J by 2 bases, with 6 bases between. The CDR3 totals 11 residues. Germline CDR1 is GTSNPN and CDR2 is SVGIG (reference sequence). The CDR3 bases are TGTGCCTGGCAGGGAAACTATGGCTACACCTTC. Encoded protein: CAWQGNYGYTF.

This sequence joins TRBV19 and TRBJ1-1; 8 nucleotides line up with TRBD1. Germline CDR1 LNHDA, CDR2 SQIVND (reference sequence). V was clipped by 9 bases and J by 0 bases; unmatched bases: 9. The CDR3 totals 15 residues. The DNA of the CDR3 is TGTGCCAGCGGACAGGGTTTCAGGGTGAACACTGAAGCTTTCTTT. Encoded protein: CASGQGFRVNTEAFF. Based on the CDR3 plus reference TRBV19 and TRBJ1-1, the full variable domain is DGGITQSPKYLFRKEGQNVTLSCEQNLNHDAMYWYRQDPGQGLRLIYYSQIVNDFQKGDIAEGYSVSREKKESFPLTVTSAQKNPTAFYLCASGQGFRVNTEAFFGQGTRLTVV.

The chain carries TRBV15 and TRBJ2-5, with a weak D call TRBD1 (6 bases). V was trimmed by 1 base and J by 4 bases, leaving 19 bases between them. This CDR3 comprises 17 residues. Germline V CDR1 and CDR2: LNHNV, YYDKDF (reference sequence). CDR3 coding DNA: TGTGCCACCAGCAGAGGTTTAGCAGGGGCCTCGGGAGAGACCCAGTACTTC. Its protein product is CATSRGLAGASGETQYF.

V is TRBV5-6 and J is TRBJ2-7; no clear D. There are 17 residues in the CDR3. Germline V gene lookup returns CDR1 SGHDT and CDR2 YYEEEE. Trimming shortened V by 1 base and J by 1 base, and 18 bases separated the two germline ends. Here the CDR3 DNA reads TGTGCCAGCAGCTTGTATTATCAAGGCCTGAGGTCCTACGAGCAGTACTTC. This gives the protein CASSLYYQGLRSYEQYF.

This clone has only one observation. This chain links TRBV7-6 with TRBJ2-6, with TRBD1 as a possible D gene (5 bases). CDR3 size: 18 residues. Looked up from germline, CDR1 is SGHVS and CDR2 is FNYEAQ. Trimming shortened V by 5 bases and J by 0 bases, and 17 bases separated the two germline ends. The DNA of the CDR3 is TGTGCCAGCAGCCCCAATCGTAGGGGTAGCTCTGGGGCCAACGTCCTGACTTTC. Translated, it gives CASSPNRRGSSGANVLTF.

CDR3 amino acids: CASSVFTGAFYEQYF. CDR3 nucleotide sequence: TGTGCCAGCAGCGTATTCACAGGGGCTTTCTACGAGCAGTACTTC. This chain links TRBV9 with TRBJ2-7, with TRBD1 matching 7 bases. V was clipped by 1 base and J by 3 bases; unmatched bases: 7. The length of the CDR3 is 15 residues. Germline CDR1 is SGDLS and CDR2 is YYNGEE.

The rearrangement links TRBV30 to TRBJ1-2; TRBD1 might be the D (6 bases). The CDR3 extends over 13 amino acids. V was trimmed by 3 bases and J by 5 bases, leaving 13 bases between them. From germline, CDR1 is GTSNPN and CDR2 SVGIG (reference sequence). This chain's CDR3 is CAWRGATVYGYTF. CDR3 DNA sequence: TGTGCCTGGAGGGGGGCGACAGTTTATGGCTACACCTTC.

The chain combines TRBV6-1 with TRBJ1-5, with 7 bases matching TRBD1. The trim removed 0 bases at V and 0 bases at J, leaving 2 bases unmatched. The CDR3 contains 16 residues. Per germline, CDR1 MNHNS and CDR2 SASEGT. Written as DNA, the CDR3 is TGTGCCAGCAGTGAAGCGGACAGGTATAGCAATCAGCCCCAGCATTTT. Protein: CASSEADRYSNQPQHF.

This chain links TRBV30 with TRBJ1-1, with unresolved D. The V end lost 3 bases, the J end lost 1 base, and 18 bases lay between the germline ends. CDR3 length equals 16 residues. The V gene's germline CDR1 is GTSNPN and CDR2 SVGIG (reference sequence). CDR3 coding DNA: TGTGCCTGGAGAAACCCCATAGGCCGGGGGAACACTGAAGCTTTCTTT. Its protein is CAWRNPIGRGNTEAFF.

CDR3 coding DNA: TGTGCCAGCAGTTACATCGAGGGGGGGGAAGGCACTGAAGCTTTCTTT. This sequence encodes CASSYIEGGEGTEAFF. V and J are TRBV6-5 and TRBJ1-1, with TRBD1 as a possible D gene (6 bases). Germline CDR1 is MNHEY and CDR2 is SVGAGI. The length of the CDR3 is 16 residues. Deletions cut 2 bases from V and 4 bases from J, with 17 bases between.

The V call is TRBV29-1, the J call TRBJ1-1; D gene uncertain. The CDR3 totals 11 residues. From germline, CDR1 is SQVTM and CDR2 ANQGSEA. Trimming removed 5 bases at V and 7 bases at J, with 11 bases between. The CDR3 reads CSVHGLGEAFF. The CDR3 coding sequence is TGCAGCGTTCACGGACTGGGTGAAGCTTTCTTT.

The chain combines TRBV5-6 with TRBJ2-1; 7 nucleotides agree with TRBD1. Germline V CDR1 and CDR2: SGHDT, YYEEEE. The CDR3 is made up of 13 amino acids. V trimming: 2 bases; J trimming: 7 bases; junction bases outside the gene matches: 3. CDR3 loop: CASSFTGENEQFF. Written as DNA, the CDR3 is TGTGCCAGCAGCTTCACAGGGGAGAATGAGCAGTTCTTC. Drawing the rest from reference TRBV5-6 and TRBJ2-1, the complete variable domain is DAGVTQSPTHLIKTRGQQVTLRCSPKSGHDTVSWYQQALGQGPQFIFQYYEEEERQRGNFPDRFSGHQFPNYSSELNVNALLLGDSALYLCASSFTGENEQFFGPGTRLTVL.

This clone was counted between two and nine times. The chain has TRBV10-1 and TRBJ2-2; 7 bases align to TRBD1. From germline, CDR1 is WNHNN and CDR2 SYGVQD (reference sequence). The J segment lost 4 bases and the V segment lost 2 bases, leaving 4 bases of the junction unmatched. The CDR3 is 15 amino acids. The CDR3 coding sequence is TGCGCCAGCAGTGAGGGGACAGAAGTCACCGGGGAGCTGTTTTTT. Translated, it gives CASSEGTEVTGELFF.

This clone has a single count. The V and J genes are TRBV6-5 and TRBJ1-1, with unresolved D. V lost 7 bases and J 0 bases, leaving 12 bases between the germline ends. The germline gives CDR1 MNHEY, CDR2 SVGAGI. The CDR3 is 14 amino acids. The chain's CDR3 is CASMSPAMNTEAFF. DNA of the CDR3: TGTGCCAGCATGAGTCCCGCCATGAACACTGAAGCTTTCTTT.

J is TRBJ1-1 and V is TRBV19; no firm D call. Germline V gene data show CDR1 as LNHDA and CDR2 as SQIVND (reference sequence). With 1 base removed from V and 7 bases from J, the gap between germline ends came to 13 bases. The CDR3 loop spans 14 amino acids. CDR3 DNA sequence: TGTGCCAGTAGTATAGCTCGGCGAGGGTTTGAAGCTTTCTTT. This translates into CASSIARRGFEAFF.